Below are 10 T cell receptor beta chains sequenced from a single sample in a study of regulatory T cells in long-lasting Graves disease. Assembly of TCR beta libraries relied on iRepertoire HTBI primers together with Arm-PCR of CDR3 regions. TCRdb ran MiXCR on the multiplex PCR reads and lists one entry per CDR3 protein. The sample holds 350,000 to 450,000 distinct CDR3 sequences, around 14% seen once. As for time point: newly diagnosed GD, antithyroid drugs for less than 3 months. Making the TCR library involved RNA that had been extracted from PBMCs. These data are also associated with another study on T cells in Graves' hyperthyroidism and ophthalmopathy.

Sequencing was performed on peripheral blood mononuclear cells (PBMCs), taken at new diagnosis, from a patient treated with antithyroid drugs. These receptors originate from a woman in her 30s with Graves disease.

As concerns this clonotype: A junction end diverges from the germline sequence, so it may reflect a read error. The chain combines TRBV28 with TRBJ1-1; 9 bases match TRBD1. The CDR3 spans 15 residues. Germline V gene data show CDR1 as MDHEN and CDR2 as SYDVKM. CDR3: CASSPRQGGDTEASF. Written as DNA, the CDR3 is TGTGCCAGCAGTCCCCGACAGGGGGGGGACACTGAAGCTTCCTTT. Supplemented by reference TRBV28 and TRBJ1-1, the full variable domain reads DVKVTQSSRYLVKRTGEKVFLECVQDMDHENMFWYRQDPGLGLRLIYFSYDVKMKEKGDIPEGYSVSREKKERFSLILESASTNQTSMYLCASSPRQGGDTEASFGQGTRLTVV.

The chain uses TRBV9 and TRBJ1-1, with D uncertain. Per the germline V gene, CDR1 is SGDLS and CDR2 is YYNGEE. The CDR3 is made up of 15 amino acids. Trimming shortened V by 0 bases and J by 0 bases, and 9 bases separated the two germline ends. The CDR3 DNA reads as TGTGCCAGCAGCGTAGGGAGTGGCCTGAACACTGAAGCTTTCTTT. Amino acids: CASSVGSGLNTEAFF.

The chain employs TRBV6-2 or TRBV6-3 and TRBJ1-4; the match to TRBD1 covers 9 bases. The junction had 9 bases not matched to a gene; V was cut back by 5 bases and J by 8 bases. This CDR3 spans 15 amino acids. The germline CDR1 and CDR2 sequences are MNHEY and SVGEGT. CDR3 DNA: TGTGCCAGCAGTGGCCGAAAAGGGACAGGGGAAAAACTGTTTTTT. This translates into CASSGRKGTGEKLFF.

This clonotype was seen repeatedly, ten times or more. The V gene is TRBV18, the J gene TRBJ1-5; 10 nucleotides line up with TRBD1. Germline V lookup: CDR1 KGHSH, CDR2 LQKENI. Germline trimming cut 10 bases from V and 3 bases from J; bases unmatched to any gene: 6. The length of the CDR3 is 14 residues. The CDR3 coding sequence is TGTGCCACCTCCGGGACAGGGGACAATCAGCCCCAGCATTTT. Protein sequence: CATSGTGDNQPQHF.

The chain recombines TRBV19 with TRBJ1-1; the D gene is possibly TRBD1 (5 bases). Germline values: CDR1 LNHDA, CDR2 SQIVND (reference sequence). CDR3 size: 13 residues. V lost 10 bases and J 0 bases, leaving 12 bases between the germline ends. The CDR3 DNA reads as TGTGCCACTATGCCAGGGATGAACACTGAAGCTTTCTTT. Amino acids: CATMPGMNTEAFF.

This clonotype was found many times. CDR3 DNA sequence: TGTGCCAGCAGCTCGATGGGTACGCAGTATTTT. Residues: CASSSMGTQYF. The rearrangement links TRBV27 to TRBJ2-3; D is unclear. This CDR3 is 11 amino acids long. CDR1 and CDR2 from the germline V gene are MNHEY and SMNVEV (reference sequence). V was pared by 6 bases and J by 8 bases, with 9 bases between.

This clonotype was seen more than once but under ten times. V gene TRBV4-2 combines with J gene TRBJ2-6; 12 bases are shared with TRBD1. This CDR3 has 17 amino acids. Unmatched junction bases numbered 2, after V lost 1 base and J lost 4 bases. Germline V lookup: CDR1 LGHNA, CDR2 YNFKEQ. In DNA, the CDR3 is TGTGCCAGCAGCCAAGGGGACAGGGGGCCCGGGGCCAACGTCCTGACTTTC. Protein product: CASSQGDRGPGANVLTF.

This clonotype appeared a few times. This may stem from a read error, because a much larger clone lies one nucleotide away. The rearrangement joins TRBV3-1 to TRBJ2-5; D is uncertain. V lost 4 bases and J 1 base, leaving 16 bases between the germline ends. CDR3 length: 16 residues. In germline, CDR1 is LGHDT, CDR2 YNNKEL (reference sequence). CDR3 sequence reads: CASSPGMAEPQETQYF. The DNA for the CDR3 is TGTGCCAGCAGCCCTGGAATGGCGGAACCCCAAGAGACCCAGTACTTC.

In DNA, the CDR3 is TGCGCCAGCAGCTTGGCCCCCGGACGATCTTCGACAGATACGCAGTATTTT. It encodes CASSLAPGRSSTDTQYF. The chain combines TRBV5-1 with TRBJ2-3, with D unresolved. V lost 0 bases and J 3 bases, leaving 17 bases between the germline ends. There are 17 residues in the CDR3. From germline, CDR1 is SGHRS and CDR2 YFSETQ.

In its sample, this clonotype was seen many times. The rearrangement uses TRBV30 and TRBJ2-7; D possibly corresponds to TRBD1 (5 bases). The CDR3 length is 13 residues. Deletions cut 2 bases from V and 6 bases from J, with 14 bases between. The germline CDR1 and CDR2 sequences are GTSNPN and SVGIG (reference sequence). CDR3 sequence reads: CAWSFQGSGEQYF. The CDR3 nucleotides are TGTGCCTGGAGTTTCCAGGGCTCGGGCGAGCAGTACTTC.